This TCR beta chain originates from a study of STAT5B mutations in CD4+ large granular lymphocyte leukemia. The wider study: Healthy donors showed HLA-associated enrichment of the CDR3 'QG' motif. Findings and limits, study-wide: TRBV06-family usage was enriched in top patient clones (8/27) versus controls (2/35). No patients shared main leukemic clonotypes, though roughly 23% appeared at low frequency elsewhere.

Germline trimming cut 1 base from V and 6 bases from J; bases unmatched to any gene: 7. The CDR3 is 17 residues long. Germline assignment: CDR1 LGHNA and CDR2 YNFKEQ. To note about this clone: What it recognizes is unknown.

Profiling relied on immunoSEQ multiplex PCR, and the TCRdb table lists in-frame clones only, not all of them. The sample contains 45,000 to 50,000 clones, about four fifths of which appear only once. The chain is built from TRBV4-2 and TRBJ2-1, with 12 bases aligning to TRBD2. Sequenced material: CD4+ T cells from blood buffy coats. The clonotype comes from a human donor in good health. The chain's CDR3 is CASSQAQLAGGSNEQFF. In nucleotides, the CDR3 is TGTGCCAGCAGCCAAGCCCAACTAGCGGGAGGCTCCAATGAGCAGTTCTTC.